The clone carrying this T cell receptor beta chain was counted between two and nine times. Its antigen remains unidentified. This sample stems from a study of blood T cells in healthy people across ages. The authors ran a second PCR of about 6 to 11 cycles using a sample-barcoded 5' primer and a J-beta primer mix. Samples each returned at least 2.5 million CDR3-containing paired-end reads. TCRdb ran MiXCR on the 5' RACE reads and lists one entry per CDR3 protein. Counted here are hundreds of thousands of distinct CDR3 sequences, 21% occurring once; the ten biggest clones make up roughly 3.6%. The germline V gene encodes CDR1 ENHRY and CDR2 SYGVKD. V lost 2 bases and J lost 1, with 11 bases in between. The CDR3 has 15 amino acids. Whole-study results and caveats: Diversity of TCR beta per million T cells declined in a roughly linear way with age.

The specimen was blood. This chain uses TRBV10-3 with TRBJ2-5; either TRBD1 or TRBD2 may supply D (6 bases each). The source of this sequence is a man aged 70-80 years in good health. CDR3 amino acids: CAISEGGPGQETQYF. The CDR3 coding sequence is TGTGCCATCAGTGAGGGGGGGCCAGGCCAAGAGACCCAGTACTTC.